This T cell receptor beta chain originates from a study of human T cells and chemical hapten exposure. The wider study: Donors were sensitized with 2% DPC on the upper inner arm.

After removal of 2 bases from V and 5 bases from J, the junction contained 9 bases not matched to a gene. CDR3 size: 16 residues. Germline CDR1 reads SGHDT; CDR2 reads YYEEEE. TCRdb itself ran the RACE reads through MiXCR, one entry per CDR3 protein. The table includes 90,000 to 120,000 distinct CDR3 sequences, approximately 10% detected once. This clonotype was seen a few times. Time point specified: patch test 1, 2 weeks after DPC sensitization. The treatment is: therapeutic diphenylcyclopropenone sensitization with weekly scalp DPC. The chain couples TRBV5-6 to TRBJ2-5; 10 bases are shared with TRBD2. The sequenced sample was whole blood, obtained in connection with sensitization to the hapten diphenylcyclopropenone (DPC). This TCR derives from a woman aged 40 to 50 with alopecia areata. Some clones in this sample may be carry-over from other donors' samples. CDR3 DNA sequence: TGTGCCAGCAGCTTCTCCGGGACTAGCGTCAGTGAGACCCAGTACTTC. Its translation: CASSFSGTSVSETQYF.